This T cell receptor beta chain comes out of a study of Ad26.COV2.S vaccination and SARS-CoV-2 variants. Treatment in this sample: 19 received Ad26.COV2.S at low or high dose, single or two shots; several received placebo; per-sample allocation not given. Specimen acquisition occurred on day 63 following the initial vaccine or placebo injection. Method: immunoSEQ multiplex PCR; TCRdb's copy keeps in-frame clones and lacks some. The table has 440,000 or so clones, about 90% seen once; the top ten hold roughly 3.9%. The CDR3 covers 16 residues. The germline V gene has CDR1 MNHNS and CDR2 SASEGT. V was trimmed by 2 bases and J by 4 bases, leaving 12 bases between them.

The chain employs TRBV6-1 and TRBJ1-6; D possibly corresponds to TRBD1 (5 bases). The sequenced sample was peripheral blood, obtained in a trial of Ad26.COV2.S vaccine versus placebo. The receptor was isolated from a person between 18 and 65 years old who received the Ad26.COV2.S COVID-19 vaccine or a placebo. CDR3 residues: CASSEWGVVYNSPLHF. The CDR3 region has the DNA TGTGCCAGCAGTGAATGGGGGGTGGTATATAATTCACCCCTCCACTTT.